One sample yielded the 6 T cell receptor beta chains listed below, sequenced in a study of T-cell reconstitution after alpha-beta-depleted transplantation in children. During its preparation, the TCRbeta library received unique molecular identifiers. One entry per CDR3 protein results from TCRdb running MiXCR on the PCR reads. This table holds 400,000 to 450,000 distinct CDR3 sequences, roughly 43% found once. Sequenced here: PBMCs, sampled before TCRalphabeta/CD19-depleted stem cell transplant. The receptors here all came from a girl aged 2 to 9 with aplastic anemia, due to receive a stem cell transplant.

The gene calls are TRBV6-5 and TRBJ2-7; 9 bases are shared with TRBD1. Germline CDR1 MNHEY, CDR2 SVGAGI. The CDR3 is 15 amino acids. V shed 2 bases and J 5 bases; nucleotides not matched to a gene: 7. CDR3 amino acids: CASSYLGQGRDEQYF. CDR3 nucleotide sequence: TGTGCCAGCAGTTACCTGGGACAGGGTAGGGACGAGCAGTACTTC.

The rearrangement uses TRBV20-1 and TRBJ2-7; D is undetermined. This CDR3 contains 14 residues. The V end was cut by 5 bases, the J end by 5 bases, with 19 bases between. Germline-derived CDR1 and CDR2 are DFQATT and SNEGSKA (reference sequence). The CDR3 DNA reads TGCAGTGCTTCCCCCAGGAGAGGTGCGGACGAGCAGTACTTC. As protein: CSASPRRGADEQYF.

This rearrangement joins TRBV30 to TRBJ2-3; D may be TRBD2 (6 bases). CDR3 length: 15 amino acids. Germline V gene lookup returns CDR1 GTSNPN and CDR2 SVGIG (reference sequence). Trimming took 2 bases from V and 4 from J, leaving 16 bases between them. DNA for the CDR3: TGTGCCTGGAGTAACGGGGGACTTTACCCAGATACGCAGTATTTT. Translating gives CAWSNGGLYPDTQYF.

In its sample, this clonotype was seen many times. One end of the junction does not line up with germline, which may come from a read error. The chain recombines TRBV12-3 or TRBV12-4 with TRBJ2-5; 9 positions agree with TRBD1. The CDR3 loop spans 14 amino acids. CDR3 nucleotide sequence: TGTGCCAGCAGTCGCAGACAGGGGGGAGAGACCCATTACTTC. It translates to CASSRRQGGETHYF.

This clonotype has a handful of counts. The J gene is TRBJ2-1, the V gene TRBV7-3; maybe TRBD1 (5 bases). V was pared by 5 bases and J by 6 bases, with 11 bases between. The CDR3 runs to 13 residues. The germline gives CDR1 SGHTA, CDR2 FQGTGA. The CDR3 loop reads CASSLPQGNEQFF. CDR3 DNA: TGTGCCAGCAGCCTACCTCAGGGCAATGAGCAGTTCTTC.

The chain uses TRBV4-1 and TRBJ2-2; 9 positions agree with TRBD1. This CDR3 has 15 residues. Per germline, CDR1 MGHRA and CDR2 YSYEKL. The V gene end was trimmed by 4 bases and the J gene end by 1 base; junction bases not matched to a gene: 1. In DNA, the CDR3 is TGCGCCAGCAGCCCGGACAGGGGGAACACCGGGGAGCTGTTTTTT. This translates into CASSPDRGNTGELFF.